This T cell receptor beta chain was identified during a study of human T cells and chemical hapten exposure. The overall study: Patients were given diphenylcyclopropenone on the scalp weekly across the roughly 25-week study. Notes on the study in general: Counts of TCRs above 1 in 1000 frequency stayed unchanged with DPC sensitization.

Worth noting for this clonotype: The antigen remains undetermined.

Time point defined: pre-sensitization, week 0. Stated treatment: therapeutic diphenylcyclopropenone sensitization with weekly scalp DPC. TCRdb redid the calling of the RACE reads with MiXCR, one entry per CDR3 protein. This table holds under 400,000 distinct CDR3 sequences, approximately 5.1% found once. The CDR3 runs 13 residues. V was cut by 6 bases and J by 5 bases, with 11 bases left in between. Germline CDR1 and CDR2: MNHEY and SVGEGT. The chain couples TRBV6-2 or TRBV6-3 to TRBJ2-1; D might be TRBD1 (6 bases). This receptor was identified in a woman aged 50 to 60 with alopecia areata. Some clones in this sample may be carry-over from other donors' samples. The sample consisted of whole blood, taken in connection with sensitization to the hapten diphenylcyclopropenone (DPC). The DNA for the CDR3 is TGTGCCAGCAGATTACAGGGAAACAATGAGCAGTTCTTC. It translates to CASRLQGNNEQFF.